The TCR beta chain described here comes from a study of blood T cell repertoires in COVID-19. Across the whole study: The United States, Italy and Spain were the sources of the acute and convalescent COVID-19 samples. T cells, B-cell-depleted T cells, or PBMCs supplied cDNA or gDNA.

CDR3 size: 15 residues. Trimming shortened V by 4 bases and J by 5 bases, and 15 bases separated the two germline ends. Per the germline V gene, CDR1 is SGHRS and CDR2 is YFSETQ. In the study's own analysis: Quantification of nucleated cells was approximated via reference gene primer amplification. Assay used: immunoSEQ multiplex PCR; TCRdb lists only in-frame clones, some missing. The V and J calls and clone size come from that table; D and trimming were worked out from the DNA. This sample has 150,000 to 200,000 clones; 88% occur once, and the top ten carry around 4%. The specimen was peripheral blood. This chain links TRBV5-1 with TRBJ2-2; perhaps TRBD2 as D (6 bases). The sequence came from a woman in her thirties with acute or convalescent COVID-19. The CDR3 is CASSVDPSGTGELFF. In DNA, the CDR3 is TGCGCCAGCAGCGTGGACCCGAGCGGGACCGGGGAGCTGTTTTTT.